One sample yielded the 17 T cell receptor beta chains listed below, sequenced in a study of T cell responses to AZD1222 COVID-19 vaccine. Data came from immunoSEQ multiplex PCR; TCRdb stores just in-frame clones and leaves some out. The sample yields 100,000 to 150,000 clones, more than 80% seen once. This material consisted of peripheral blood, taken 28 days after the second dose of the MenACWY control vaccine. The receptors were sampled from an adult who received the MenACWY meningococcal vaccine as a control.

The V and J genes are TRBV18 and TRBJ2-7, with a weak D call TRBD1 (5 bases). The CDR3 extends over 13 amino acids. V lost 0 bases, J lost 5 bases, and 8 bases lay in between. Germline assignment: CDR1 KGHSH and CDR2 LQKENI. For the CDR3, the DNA is TGTGCCAGCTCACCACCGTCCAGGGACGAGCAGTACGTC. Its protein product is CASSPPSRDEQYV.

V is TRBV24-1 and J is TRBJ2-1; 8 bases match TRBD1. The junction had 2 bases not matched to a gene; V was cut back by 9 bases and J by 5 bases. Per germline, CDR1 KGHDR and CDR2 SFDVKD. This CDR3 has 12 residues. The CDR3 DNA is TGTGCCACCGGACAGGGCAACAATGAGCAGTTCTTC. Encoded protein: CATGQGNNEQFF.

The V call is TRBV7-2, the J call TRBJ1-5, with TRBD1 matching 7 bases. The J segment lost 5 bases and the V segment lost 1 base, leaving 5 bases of the junction unmatched. Germline values: CDR1 SGHTA, CDR2 FQGNSA. The CDR3 is 15 residues long. CDR3: CASSLEDRSHQPQHF. CDR3 bases: TGTGCCAGCAGCTTAGAGGACAGGAGTCATCAGCCCCAGCATTTT. The complete variable domain, with remaining parts taken from reference TRBV7-2 and TRBJ1-5, reads GAGVSQSPSNKVTEKGKDVELRCDPISGHTALYWYRQSLGQGLEFLIYFQGNSAPDKSGLPSDRFSAERTGGSVSTLTIQRTQQEDSAVYLCASSLEDRSHQPQHFGDGTRLSIL.

V usage is TRBV6-1 and J usage is TRBJ2-3, with 7 positions matching TRBD2. The CDR3 extends over 18 amino acids. J was trimmed by 3 bases and V by 1 base; bases with no gene match: 13. The germline V gene has CDR1 MNHNS and CDR2 SASEGT. CDR3 residues: CASSEGGGWLLETDTQYF. CDR3 nucleotides: TGTGCCAGCAGTGAAGGGGGGGGTTGGCTACTAGAAACAGATACGCAGTATTTT.

V usage is TRBV29-1 and J usage is TRBJ2-2; D is perhaps TRBD1 or TRBD2 (5 bases each). Germline V gene sequence: CDR1 SQVTM, CDR2 ANQGSEA. V lost 7 bases and J lost 3, with 18 bases in between. CDR3 length equals 15 residues. The CDR3 sequence: CSAPIFGTDTGELFF. The CDR3 nucleotides are TGCAGCGCCCCTATCTTTGGGACGGACACCGGGGAGCTGTTTTTT.

The chain employs TRBV10-3 and TRBJ1-2, with D unresolved. From germline, CDR1 is ENHRY and CDR2 SYGVKD. The CDR3 consists of 11 residues. Trimming left V 0 bases short and J 6 bases short, with 2 bases between. CDR3 loop: CAISESNGYTF. The CDR3 DNA is TGTGCCATCAGTGAGTCGAATGGCTACACCTTC.

This clone was seen a handful of times. The rearrangement links TRBV28 to TRBJ2-1; 10 nucleotides line up with TRBD2. V was clipped by 5 bases and J by 8 bases; unmatched bases: 12. CDR3 length equals 16 residues. The germline V gene encodes CDR1 MDHEN and CDR2 SYDVKM. The CDR3 DNA sequence: TGTGCCAGCAGTCCCCCTCAGCGGGAGGGTGTCTATGAGCAGTTCTTC. It translates to CASSPPQREGVYEQFF.

V usage is TRBV10-3 and J usage is TRBJ1-5; D gene ambiguous. Trimming removed 0 bases from V and 6 bases from J, with 12 bases in between. This CDR3 comprises 15 residues. Germline V lookup: CDR1 ENHRY, CDR2 SYGVKD. The CDR3 DNA sequence: TGTGCCATCAGTGAGTCGAGGCCAGTGAGTCAGCCCCAGCATTTT. Translated, it gives CAISESRPVSQPQHF.

The rearrangement links TRBV27 to TRBJ1-2; D is possibly TRBD1 (5 bases). The CDR3 sequence is 13 residues long. Trimming left V 6 bases short and J 3 bases short, with 11 bases between. Germline V gene data show CDR1 as MNHEY and CDR2 as SMNVEV (reference sequence). The CDR3 protein is CASSRGTDYGYTF. As DNA, the CDR3 is TGTGCCAGCAGCCGAGGGACGGACTATGGCTACACCTTC.

This rearrangement joins TRBV7-8 to TRBJ2-7; the D gene is possibly TRBD2 (6 bases). CDR1 is SGHVS and CDR2 is FQNEAQ in the germline V gene. V lost 4 bases and J 4 bases, leaving 11 bases between the germline ends. There are 13 residues in the CDR3. Here the CDR3 reads CASSSRGGYEQYF. The CDR3 coding sequence is TGTGCCAGCAGCTCACGAGGAGGGTACGAGCAGTACTTC.

The J gene is TRBJ2-7, the V gene TRBV23-1, with 7 bases lining up with TRBD1. TRBV23-1 is identified as an open reading frame with a role that is uncertain. V was clipped by 9 bases and J by 5 bases; unmatched bases: 22. The CDR3 consists of 17 residues. The CDR3 spells CARIPKDRVGWSNEQYF. Here the CDR3 DNA reads TGCGCCAGAATACCGAAAGACAGGGTAGGTTGGAGCAACGAGCAGTACTTC.

This chain joins TRBV18 and TRBJ1-2, with D possibly TRBD1 on 5 matching bases. The CDR3 loop spans 17 amino acids. Per the germline V gene, CDR1 is KGHSH and CDR2 is LQKENI. Trimming took off 3 bases at V and 1 base at J, with 18 bases between the two ends. CDR3: CASSPSAGGLSNYGYTF. CDR3 DNA: TGTGCCAGCTCACCCTCCGCGGGGGGACTAAGTAACTATGGCTACACCTTC.

The rearrangement uses TRBV5-1 and TRBJ2-1; either TRBD1 or TRBD2 may supply D (7 bases each). Germline V lookup: CDR1 SGHRS, CDR2 YFSETQ. V lost 6 bases and J lost 2, with 15 bases in between. This CDR3 has 15 residues. The CDR3 reads CASKGGQGAYNEQFF. The CDR3 DNA sequence: TGCGCCAGCAAGGGGGGGCAGGGGGCCTACAATGAGCAGTTCTTC.

This chain connects TRBV19 to TRBJ2-1; TRBD2 matches 12 bases. The germline gives CDR1 LNHDA, CDR2 SQIVND (reference sequence). The V and J ends lost 3 bases and 9 bases, in that order; junction bases with no gene match: 6. CDR3 length: 15 residues. The CDR3, as DNA: TGTGCCAGTAGTATGTGGACTAGCGGGGACGGTGAGCAGTTCTTC. It codes for CASSMWTSGDGEQFF.

This chain links TRBV2 with TRBJ2-7, with D unresolved. CDR1 is SNHLY and CDR2 is FYNNEI in the germline V gene. The V and J ends lost 9 bases and 5 bases respectively, with 14 bases between them. This CDR3 has 12 residues. CDR3 nucleotide sequence: TGTGCCAGTTTTAGGAATCCGAACGAGCAGTACGTC. It specifies CASFRNPNEQYV.

This chain connects TRBV30 to TRBJ1-2; D not resolved. There are 15 residues in the CDR3. Germline CDR1 GTSNPN, CDR2 SVGIG (reference sequence). Trimming cost V 7 bases and J 4 bases, with 22 bases left between them. CDR3 amino acids: CAFEHPTGWPYGYTF. The CDR3 region has the DNA TGTGCCTTTGAACACCCCACGGGGTGGCCCTATGGCTACACCTTC.

The V and J genes are TRBV4-1 and TRBJ2-1; 12 bases are shared with TRBD2. Germline-derived CDR1 and CDR2 are MGHRA and YSYEKL. With V trimmed by 0 bases and J by 4 bases, 7 bases remained unmatched. The CDR3 loop spans 18 amino acids. The CDR3 is CASSQDPPGTSGYNEQFF. CDR3 DNA sequence: TGCGCCAGCAGCCAAGATCCTCCCGGGACTAGCGGGTACAATGAGCAGTTCTTC.